Presented here are 15 T cell receptor beta chains from one specimen sequenced in a study of blood T cell repertoires in COVID-19 (dated by TCRdb to about 2020). Libraries were made using the immunoSEQ multiplex PCR assay. TCRdb retrieved this table from immuneACCESS and kept in-frame rearrangements only. Not all clones are present; in checked studies, unresolved V genes account for under half, and no reason is known for the remainder. The sample table lists some 280,000 clones, around 85% of them with a count of one. The ten largest clones add up to about 4% of the sample. The material sequenced was peripheral blood. All receptors derive from a woman aged 45-65 years with active or convalescent COVID-19.

The chain is built from TRBV4-1 and TRBJ1-3; D uncertain. The germline CDR1 and CDR2 sequences are MGHRA and YSYEKL. This CDR3 has 15 amino acids. V lost 1 base and J 0 bases, leaving 7 bases between the germline ends. CDR3 sequence (DNA): TGCGCCAGCAGCCAAGCCTCCGGCTCTGGAAACACCATATATTTT. Encoded protein: CASSQASGSGNTIYF.

In its sample, this clone was seen a few times. The chain recombines TRBV7-2 with TRBJ2-7; 8 nucleotides match TRBD1. V gave up 5 bases and J gave up 1 base; unmatched junction bases: 7. The CDR3 has 15 residues. Germline V lookup: CDR1 SGHTA, CDR2 FQGNSA. Here the CDR3 reads CASSPGQVGSYEQYF. In DNA, the CDR3 is TGTGCCAGCAGCCCGGGACAGGTGGGGTCCTACGAGCAGTACTTC.

This clone turned up a few times. Mismatch with germline at one junction end may stem from a read error. The CDR3 bases are TGCGCCAGCAGCCAAGAAGACAGGGTTATGAACGCCGGGGAGCTGTTTTTT. As protein: CASSQEDRVMNAGELFF. V gene TRBV4-1 combines with J gene TRBJ2-2, with TRBD1 identical over 7 bases. The CDR3 loop spans 17 amino acids. Looked up from germline, CDR1 is MGHRA and CDR2 is YSYEKL.

CDR3 region: CASTPRSRGSFFKNIQYF. The CDR3 DNA reads as TGTGCCAGCACCCCAAGGTCTAGGGGGTCGTTTTTCAAAAACATTCAGTACTTC. This chain connects TRBV6-2 or TRBV6-3 to TRBJ2-4; a weak D match, TRBD1 (6 bases). Per germline, CDR1 MNHEY and CDR2 SVGEGT. V was pared by 7 bases and J by 3 bases, with 25 bases between. The CDR3 is 18 residues long.

The chain links TRBV7-2 to TRBJ2-7, with 9 bases matching TRBD2. V lost 5 bases to trimming and J lost 12 bases; unmatched junction nucleotides: 26. The CDR3 sequence is 18 residues long. Germline-derived CDR1 and CDR2 are SGHTA and FQGNSA. The CDR3 sequence: CASSLGLIAGVRGETRYF. The CDR3 nucleotides read TGTGCCAGCAGCCTAGGTTTGATAGCGGGAGTAAGGGGTGAGACGCGGTACTTC.

CDR3 sequence (DNA): TGTGCCTGGAGTTTCGACGACAGGGGGCAGTATGGCTACACCTTC. Residues: CAWSFDDRGQYGYTF. This sequence joins TRBV30 and TRBJ1-2, with 10 bases aligning to TRBD1. Germline V CDR1 and CDR2: GTSNPN, SVGIG (reference sequence). CDR3 length: 15 residues. J lost 5 bases, V lost 2 bases, and 8 bases had no gene match. Based on the CDR3 plus reference TRBV30 and TRBJ1-2, the full variable domain is SQTIHQWPATLVQPVGSPLSLECTVEGTSNPNLYWYRQAAGRGLQLLFYSVGIGQISSEVPQNLSASRPQDRQFILSSKKLLLSDSGFYLCAWSFDDRGQYGYTFGSGTRLTVV.

The chain recombines TRBV2 with TRBJ1-2, with 10 positions matching TRBD1. The CDR3 runs 13 residues. Germline-derived CDR1 and CDR2 are SNHLY and FYNNEI. The trim removed 6 bases at V and 5 bases at J, leaving 3 bases unmatched. The CDR3 is CASREGQGYGYTF. Here the CDR3 DNA reads TGTGCCAGCAGGGAGGGACAGGGGTATGGCTACACCTTC.

The chain is built from TRBV15 and TRBJ2-1; 8 bases fit TRBD2. The junction had 20 bases not matched to a gene; V was cut back by 6 bases and J by 10 bases. In germline, CDR1 is LNHNV, CDR2 YYDKDF (reference sequence). The CDR3 spans 17 residues. The CDR3 spells CATRREGPDKPNVEQFF. Here the CDR3 DNA reads TGTGCCACCAGACGGGAGGGGCCGGACAAACCGAATGTGGAGCAGTTCTTC.

This chain connects TRBV7-2 to TRBJ2-5; TRBD2 matches 13 bases. Germline CDR1 SGHTA, CDR2 FQGNSA. The CDR3 has 17 residues. V lost 4 bases to trimming and J lost 5 bases; unmatched junction nucleotides: 10. CDR3: CASSSRTSGSSWETQYF. The DNA for the CDR3 is TGTGCCAGCAGCTCCAGGACTAGCGGGAGTTCGTGGGAGACCCAGTACTTC.

J is TRBJ1-2 and V is TRBV5-8; D uncertain. Germline-derived CDR1 and CDR2 are SGHTS and YDEGEE. Trimming left V 0 bases short and J 2 bases short, with 8 bases between. This CDR3 is 14 amino acids long. CDR3 coding DNA: TGTGCCAGCAGCTTGGAGACATGGAACTATGGCTACACCTTC. Protein: CASSLETWNYGYTF.

The chain combines TRBV25-1 with TRBJ2-5, with 9 bases fitting TRBD2. With V trimmed by 5 bases and J by 5 bases, 9 bases remained unmatched. The CDR3 is 15 amino acids. CDR1 is MGHDK, CDR2 SYGVNS, per germline. The CDR3 DNA is TGTGCCAGCAGTAGGCCGACTAGCGGCGCCGAGACCCAGTACTTC. It specifies CASSRPTSGAETQYF.

The sample holds one count of this clone. The chain is built from TRBV9 and TRBJ1-2, with 10 nucleotides matching TRBD1. The J segment lost 5 bases and the V segment lost 4 bases, leaving 5 bases of the junction unmatched. Germline assignment: CDR1 SGDLS and CDR2 YYNGEE. The CDR3 spans 14 residues. CDR3 amino acids: CASSPGTGVYGYTF. The CDR3 DNA sequence: TGTGCCAGCAGCCCCGGGACAGGGGTATATGGCTACACCTTC.

This sequence joins TRBV12-3 or TRBV12-4 and TRBJ2-5; TRBD2 is a possible D gene (5 bases). The length of the CDR3 is 13 residues. V lost 1 base and J 5 bases, leaving 8 bases between the germline ends. CDR3 residues: CASSLGGSETQYF. CDR3 sequence (DNA): TGTGCCAGCAGTTTAGGAGGGAGTGAGACCCAGTACTTC.

The chain couples TRBV2 to TRBJ1-5; 8 bases fit TRBD1. Germline CDR1 SNHLY, CDR2 FYNNEI. The V segment lost 7 bases and the J segment 5 bases; nucleotides outside the gene matches: 4. The CDR3 length is 13 residues. The CDR3 sequence: CASIDRGDQPQHF. The CDR3 bases are TGTGCCAGCATTGACAGGGGCGATCAGCCCCAGCATTTT.

V is TRBV5-5 and J is TRBJ2-7, with D perhaps TRBD1 (6 bases). This CDR3 region has 13 residues. With 2 bases removed from V and 3 bases from J, the gap between germline ends came to 9 bases. In germline, CDR1 is SGHKS, CDR2 YYEKEE (reference sequence). The CDR3 nucleotides read TGTGCCAGCAGCTTCCAGGGGATCTACGAGCAGTACTTC. The encoded protein is CASSFQGIYEQYF. Supplemented by reference TRBV5-5 and TRBJ2-7, the full variable domain reads DAGVTQSPTHLIKTRGQQVTLRCSPISGHKSVSWYQQVLGQGPQFIFQYYEKEERGRGNFPDRFSARQFPNYSSELNVNALLLGDSALYLCASSFQGIYEQYFGPGTRLTVT.